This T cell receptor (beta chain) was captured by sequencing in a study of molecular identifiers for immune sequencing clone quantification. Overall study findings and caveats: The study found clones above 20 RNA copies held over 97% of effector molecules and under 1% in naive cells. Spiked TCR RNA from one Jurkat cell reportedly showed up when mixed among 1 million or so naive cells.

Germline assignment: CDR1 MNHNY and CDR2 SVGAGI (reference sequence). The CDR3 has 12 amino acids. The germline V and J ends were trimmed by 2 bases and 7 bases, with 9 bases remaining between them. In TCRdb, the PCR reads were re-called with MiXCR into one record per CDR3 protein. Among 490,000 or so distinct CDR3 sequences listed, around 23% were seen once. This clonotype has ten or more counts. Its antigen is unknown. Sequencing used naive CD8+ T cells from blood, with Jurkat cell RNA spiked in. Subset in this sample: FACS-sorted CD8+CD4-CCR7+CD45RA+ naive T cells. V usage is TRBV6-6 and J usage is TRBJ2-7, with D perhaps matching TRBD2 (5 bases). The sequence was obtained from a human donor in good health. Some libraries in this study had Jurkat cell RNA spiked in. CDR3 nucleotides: TGTGCCAGCAGTTACCGGGAAGTAGAGCAGTACTTC. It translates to CASSYREVEQYF.